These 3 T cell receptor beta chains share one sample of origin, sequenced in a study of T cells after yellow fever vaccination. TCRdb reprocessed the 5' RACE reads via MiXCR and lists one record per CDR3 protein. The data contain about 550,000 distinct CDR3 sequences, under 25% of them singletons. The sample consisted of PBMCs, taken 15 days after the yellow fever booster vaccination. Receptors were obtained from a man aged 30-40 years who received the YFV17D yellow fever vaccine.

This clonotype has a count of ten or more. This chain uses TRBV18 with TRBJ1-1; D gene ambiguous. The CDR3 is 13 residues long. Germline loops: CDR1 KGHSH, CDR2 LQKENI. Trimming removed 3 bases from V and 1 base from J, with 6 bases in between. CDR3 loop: CASSPKQNTEAFF. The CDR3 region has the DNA TGTGCCAGCTCACCGAAGCAGAACACTGAAGCTTTCTTT. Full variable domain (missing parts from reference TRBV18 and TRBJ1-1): NAGVMQNPRHLVRRRGQEARLRCSPMKGHSHVYWYRQLPEEGLKFMVYLQKENIIDESGMPKERFSAEFPKEGPSILRIQQVVRGDSAAYFCASSPKQNTEAFFGQGTRLTVV.

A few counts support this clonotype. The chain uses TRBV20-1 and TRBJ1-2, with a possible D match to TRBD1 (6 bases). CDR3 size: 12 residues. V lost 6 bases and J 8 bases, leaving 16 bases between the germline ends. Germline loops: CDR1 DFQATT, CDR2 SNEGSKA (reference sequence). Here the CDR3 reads CSAITGIDGYTF. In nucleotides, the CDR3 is TGCAGTGCCATCACAGGGATTGACGGCTACACCTTC.

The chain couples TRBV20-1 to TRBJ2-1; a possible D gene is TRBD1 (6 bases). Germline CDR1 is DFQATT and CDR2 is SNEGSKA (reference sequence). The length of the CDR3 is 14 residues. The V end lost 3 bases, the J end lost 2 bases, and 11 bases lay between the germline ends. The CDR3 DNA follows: TGCAGTGCTAGCGGCAGGGGCCCCTACAATGAGCAGTTCTTC. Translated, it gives CSASGRGPYNEQFF.